This TCR beta chain was sequenced for a study of response to subunit inactivated influenza vaccine. Germline V gene sequence: CDR1 LGHNA, CDR2 YNFKEQ. V lost 1 base and J 9 bases, leaving 12 bases between the germline ends. The CDR3 runs 13 residues. This clonotype was detected a few times. MiXCR was run by TCRdb on the RT-PCR reads, yielding one entry per CDR3 protein. The sample has about 500,000 distinct CDR3 sequences; 16% are singletons. This TCR was sampled from a man between 50 and 75 years old who received an inactivated influenza vaccine. The sample consisted of CD4+ T cells sorted from PBMCs, taken 23 to 25 months after vaccination. V gene TRBV4-2 combines with J gene TRBJ1-2, with D unresolved. Written as DNA, the CDR3 is TGTGCCAGCAGCCAAGTCTCACTGTTAAGCTACACCTTC. It encodes CASSQVSLLSYTF.